The TCR beta chain under discussion was sequenced for a study of CD8+ T cells in alopecia areata. Germline V gene sequence: CDR1 SQVTM, CDR2 ANQGSEA. This CDR3 region has 13 residues. Trimming took off 1 base at V and 5 bases at J, with 11 bases between the two ends. Treatment here: oral pan-JAK inhibitor, 5-10 mg twice daily. RNA, once extracted, was reverse transcribed into cDNA for use as the sequencing template. The protocol was immunoSEQ multiplex PCR, while the TCRdb copy is restricted to in-frame clones and leaves out a portion. Of around 300,000 clones listed, 60% are singletons. The sample was CD4+ T cells sorted from blood, taken around week 54, from a patient treated with tofacitinib. The TCR comes from a human donor with alopecia areata. The chain couples TRBV29-1 to TRBJ1-1, with no clear D. The CDR3 sequence: CSVEAGIGTEAFF. For the CDR3, the DNA is TGCAGCGTTGAAGCGGGAATAGGGACTGAAGCTTTCTTT. The variable domain in full, completed from reference TRBV29-1 and TRBJ1-1, reads SAVISQKPSRDICQRGTSLTIQCQVDSQVTMMFWYRQQPGQSLTLIATANQGSEATYESGFVIDKFPISRPNLTFSTLTVSNMSPEDSSIYLCSVEAGIGTEAFFGQGTRLTVV.